Each of the 17 T cell receptor beta chains below was sequenced from the same sample in a study of identical twins. TCRdb itself ran the 5' RACE reads through MiXCR, one entry per CDR3 protein. Among some 240,000 distinct CDR3 sequences, roughly a tenth were seen once, and the ten largest hold over 8%. Sequencing was carried out using memory T cells sorted from blood. The source of these receptors is a man over 45 in good health.

This clonotype was recorded many times. The rearrangement links TRBV5-5 to TRBJ1-5, with D possibly being TRBD1 (6 bases). V lost 0 bases and J lost 3, with 13 bases in between. The CDR3 covers 16 residues. Germline loops: CDR1 SGHKS, CDR2 YYEKEE (reference sequence). This chain's CDR3 is CASSLEAGVINQPQHF. In nucleotides, the CDR3 is TGTGCCAGCAGCTTGGAGGCAGGGGTAATCAATCAGCCCCAGCATTTT.

This clonotype was detected only a few times. The chain combines TRBV20-1 with TRBJ1-1, with 10 bases that match TRBD1. CDR3 length: 13 amino acids. From germline, CDR1 is DFQATT and CDR2 SNEGSKA (reference sequence). Trimming removed 4 bases from V and 7 bases from J; junction bases left unmatched: 6. For the CDR3, the DNA is TGCAGTGCTACCGGACAGGGGGAGTTTGAAGCTTTCTTT. Residues: CSATGQGEFEAFF.

This clonotype turned up a few times. V usage is TRBV24-1 and J usage is TRBJ2-1, with D perhaps matching TRBD1 (5 bases). CDR1 KGHDR and CDR2 SFDVKD come from the germline V gene. CDR3 length equals 16 residues. V was cut by 3 bases and J by 0 bases, with 11 bases left in between. CDR3 sequence: CATSDIDSGSYNEQFF. The CDR3 bases are TGTGCCACCAGTGATATTGACAGTGGCTCCTACAATGAGCAGTTCTTC.

This clonotype was seen at least ten times. The V gene is TRBV5-1, the J gene TRBJ2-5; TRBD1 is a possible D gene (7 bases). V was cut by 4 bases and J by 1 base, with 11 bases left in between. CDR3 size: 14 residues. Germline assignment: CDR1 SGHRS and CDR2 YFSETQ. The CDR3 here is CASSGGTAQETQYF. In DNA, the CDR3 is TGCGCCAGCAGCGGCGGGACAGCCCAAGAGACCCAGTACTTC. Full variable domain (rest looked up from reference TRBV5-1 and TRBJ2-5): KAGVTQTPRYLIKTRGQQVTLSCSPISGHRSVSWYQQTPGQGLQFLFEYFSETQRNKGNFPGRFSGRQFSNSRSEMNVSTLELGDSALYLCASSGGTAQETQYFGPGTRLLVL.

This clonotype occurred once. The rearrangement uses TRBV24-1 and TRBJ2-7; D possibly corresponds to TRBD2 (6 bases). This CDR3 contains 14 residues. Trimming pared 4 bases from V and 5 bases from J, leaving 14 bases between. CDR1 and CDR2 (germline): KGHDR, SFDVKD. The CDR3 nucleotides read TGTGCCACCAGTGACAGCCAAACGGGGGACGAGCAGTACTTC. Protein sequence: CATSDSQTGDEQYF.

This clonotype was picked up many times. At one boundary the junction diverges from the germline segment, which might be a read error. This chain links TRBV7-9 with TRBJ2-7, with a possible D match to TRBD1 (6 bases). The germline gives CDR1 SEHNR, CDR2 FQNEAQ (reference sequence). This CDR3 contains 13 residues. The CDR3 here is CASSLGGTYEQYF. The DNA for the CDR3 is TGTGCCAGCAGTTTAGGGGGAACCTACGAGCAGTACTTC.

J is TRBJ2-1 and V is TRBV18; TRBD2 agrees at 7 bases. This CDR3 has 16 residues. Losses at the gene ends were 6 bases for V and 0 bases for J; bases not matched to a gene: 8. Germline CDR1 is KGHSH and CDR2 is LQKENI. Here the CDR3 reads CASSPTSDPSYNEQFF. CDR3 DNA: TGTGCCAGCTCGCCCACTAGCGACCCCTCCTACAATGAGCAGTTCTTC.

There are a few counts of this clonotype. The chain carries TRBV5-1 and TRBJ1-4; D remains unclear. V was shortened by 4 bases and J by 6 bases, with 16 bases between the two germline ends. The CDR3 loop spans 15 amino acids. In germline, CDR1 is SGHRS, CDR2 YFSETQ. The CDR3 reads CASSISGRTHEKLFF. As DNA, the CDR3 is TGCGCCAGCAGCATTTCCGGACGGACTCATGAAAAACTGTTTTTT.

There are a few counts of this clonotype. The chain recombines TRBV5-5 with TRBJ1-1, with no clear D. Germline lookup yields CDR1 SGHKS and CDR2 YYEKEE (reference sequence). CDR3 length equals 15 residues. V lost 4 bases to trimming and J lost 0 bases, with 13 bases between them. The CDR3 DNA reads as TGTGCCAGCAGCCGATTGACTGGACTGAACACTGAAGCTTTCTTT. It codes for CASSRLTGLNTEAFF.

This clonotype was seen a few times. This chain joins TRBV5-1 and TRBJ2-7; D is unclear. The germline V and J ends were trimmed by 0 bases and 5 bases, with 9 bases remaining between them. The CDR3 runs 13 residues. The germline V gene encodes CDR1 SGHRS and CDR2 YFSETQ. CDR3 in DNA: TGCGCCAGCAGCTTGGCAGTCGTAAACGAGCAGTACTTC. It encodes CASSLAVVNEQYF.

This clonotype has at least ten counts. The chain couples TRBV6-5 to TRBJ1-6; D gene unclear. Germline V gene sequence: CDR1 MNHEY, CDR2 SVGAGI. Between the trimmed V and J ends, which lost 0 bases and 6 bases, there was a span of 9 bases. The CDR3 spans 15 residues. The CDR3 protein is CASSYSVASNSPLHF. The CDR3 DNA is TGTGCCAGCAGTTACTCCGTGGCCAGTAATTCACCCCTCCACTTT.

This clonotype was recorded many times. The chain has TRBV20-1 and TRBJ2-4, with 9 bases lining up with TRBD1. This CDR3 has 19 amino acids. Germline-derived CDR1 and CDR2 are DFQATT and SNEGSKA (reference sequence). The ends lost 3 bases at V and 1 base at J; junction bases unmatched: 16. CDR3 protein: CSARLLTGGTREAKNIQYF. The CDR3 DNA reads TGCAGTGCTAGGCTATTGACAGGGGGTACAAGGGAGGCCAAAAACATTCAGTACTTC.

The chain links TRBV7-2 to TRBJ2-3; D tentatively fits TRBD1 or TRBD2 (5 bases each). V was cut by 5 bases and J by 0 bases, with 18 bases left in between. CDR1 is SGHTA and CDR2 is FQGNSA in the germline V gene. The CDR3 spans 17 residues. CDR3 sequence (DNA): TGTGCCAGCAGCCCGGGACGTGGGGCATCTAGCACAGATACGCAGTATTTT. This sequence encodes CASSPGRGASSTDTQYF. The full variable domain, completed using reference TRBV7-2 and TRBJ2-3, is GAGVSQSPSNKVTEKGKDVELRCDPISGHTALYWYRQSLGQGLEFLIYFQGNSAPDKSGLPSDRFSAERTGGSVSTLTIQRTQQEDSAVYLCASSPGRGASSTDTQYFGPGTRLTVL.

There are many counts of this clonotype. The rearrangement joins TRBV7-8 to TRBJ2-7; 9 bases match TRBD2. CDR1 is SGHVS, CDR2 FQNEAQ, per germline. The ends lost 5 bases at V and 0 bases at J; junction bases unmatched: 8. The CDR3 loop spans 16 amino acids. For the CDR3, the DNA is TGTGCCAGCAGCGTCGACGCGGGGGGGGTCTCCTACGAGCAGTACTTC. Translation gives CASSVDAGGVSYEQYF.

This clonotype was picked up many times. This sequence joins TRBV4-1 and TRBJ1-2; 10 bases map to TRBD1. The CDR3 is made up of 15 amino acids. Germline lookup yields CDR1 MGHRA and CDR2 YSYEKL. With 1 base clipped from V and 8 bases from J, the junction kept 7 bases outside the gene matches. CDR3 sequence reads: CASSQVGQGILGYTF. CDR3 bases: TGCGCCAGCAGCCAAGTGGGACAGGGGATTTTGGGCTACACCTTC.

This clonotype appeared many times. The chain couples TRBV29-1 to TRBJ2-1, with 11 bases that match TRBD1. Germline-derived CDR1 and CDR2 are SQVTM and ANQGSEA. The V segment lost 3 bases and the J segment 8 bases; nucleotides outside the gene matches: 3. This CDR3 has 13 amino acids. The CDR3 sequence is CSVDGQGADEQFF. CDR3 coding DNA: TGCAGCGTTGACGGACAGGGGGCCGATGAGCAGTTCTTC.

In this sample, this clonotype turned up a few times. V is TRBV19 and J is TRBJ2-7; 7 positions match TRBD2. The CDR3 runs 14 residues. Germline V gene data show CDR1 as LNHDA and CDR2 as SQIVND (reference sequence). The ends lost 1 base at V and 2 bases at J; junction bases unmatched: 2. The CDR3 is CASSIGAGPYEQYF. CDR3 DNA: TGTGCCAGTAGTATAGGAGCGGGACCCTACGAGCAGTACTTC.